This TCR beta chain was captured in a study of shared clonotypes between healthy human individuals. This clone was seen a single time. The germline gives CDR1 SGHRS, CDR2 YFSETQ. J lost 0 bases, V lost 4 bases, and 9 bases had no gene match. This CDR3 has 16 amino acids. Assay: immunoSEQ multiplex PCR; the TCRdb copy retains only in-frame clones and omits some. Among some 2,500,000 clones, more than 85% were seen once, and the ten largest hold 0.36%. The chain has TRBV5-1 and TRBJ2-7; 8 positions agree with TRBD1. Sequenced sample: naive CD4+ T cells from PBMCs. Subset described: CD45RA+ positively selected. This TCR was sampled from a man younger than 35 in good health. Some clones in this sample may be carry-over from other donors' samples. The CDR3 here is CASSTKGQGGSYEQYF. In nucleotides, the CDR3 is TGCGCCAGCAGCACCAAAGGACAGGGAGGCTCCTACGAGCAGTACTTC. The full variable domain, completed using reference TRBV5-1 and TRBJ2-7, is KAGVTQTPRYLIKTRGQQVTLSCSPISGHRSVSWYQQTPGQGLQFLFEYFSETQRNKGNFPGRFSGRQFSNSRSEMNVSTLELGDSALYLCASSTKGQGGSYEQYFGPGTRLTVT.